These 14 T cell receptor beta chains came from one sample sequenced in a study of CXCR3-negative and CXCR3-positive naive CD8 T cells. UMI-labeled 5' RACE TRB cDNA libraries were prepared from the cells. TCRdb reprocessed the 5' RACE reads, with one entry per CDR3 protein and no DNA. The table counts some 130,000 distinct CDR3 sequences; 0.45% to 0.55% lies in the top ten. The material sequenced was naive CXCR3- CD8+ T cells from blood. The subset here: CD45RO-CCR7+CD27+CD95- naive CD8+ T cells lacking CXCR3 (TNR3-). These receptors were taken from a human donor in good health. Some clones in this sample may be carry-over from other donors' samples.

This rearrangement joins TRBV7-3 to TRBJ1-3; TCRdb's D gene call, TRBD1, goes unchecked for lack of DNA. CDR3 length: 13 residues. Germline lookup yields CDR1 SGHTA and CDR2 FQGTGA. CDR3 in amino acids: CASRATGGNTIYF.

The CDR3 here is CSVDSGTYSYEQYF. J is TRBJ2-7 and V is TRBV29-1; TCRdb indicates TRBD1, and absent DNA this call remains unverified. The germline V gene has CDR1 SQVTM and CDR2 ANQGSEA. The CDR3 extends over 14 amino acids.

This chain uses TRBV7-9 with TRBJ2-1. CDR3 length: 12 residues. Germline CDR1 is SEHNR and CDR2 is FQNEAQ (reference sequence). The CDR3 protein is CASSPVPNEQFF. Full variable domain (remainder filled in from reference TRBV7-9 and TRBJ2-1): DTGVSQNPRHKITKRGQNVTFRCDPISEHNRLYWYRQTLGQGPEFLTYFQNEAQLEKSRLLSDRFSAERPKGSFSTLEIQRTEQGDSAMYLCASSPVPNEQFFGPGTRLTVL.

This CDR3 reads CATETTGPNTGELFF. The chain has TRBV15 and TRBJ2-2; TCRdb gives TRBD1 as the D gene, but with no DNA this cannot be confirmed. Looked up from germline, CDR1 is LNHNV and CDR2 is YYDKDF (reference sequence). The CDR3 is made up of 15 amino acids.

This sequence joins TRBV20-1 and TRBJ2-5; TCRdb's D gene call, TRBD2, goes unchecked for lack of DNA. The V gene's germline CDR1 is DFQATT and CDR2 SNEGSKA (reference sequence). This CDR3 region has 14 residues. The CDR3 region is CSAAAGGLGETQYF.

This sequence joins TRBV19 and TRBJ2-7; absent DNA, TCRdb's TRBD1 call cannot be checked. The germline V gene encodes CDR1 LNHDA and CDR2 SQIVND (reference sequence). The CDR3 totals 12 residues. CDR3 in amino acids: CASTDRNYEQYF.

The chain combines TRBV24-1 with TRBJ2-1; TCRdb proposes TRBD1, but this gene call is untestable without DNA. Germline CDR1 is KGHDR and CDR2 is SFDVKD. The CDR3 loop spans 14 amino acids. The CDR3 reads CATSGQPEYNEQFF.

The V and J genes are TRBV12-3 or TRBV12-4 and TRBJ1-2; TCRdb proposes TRBD1, but this gene call is untestable without DNA. CDR3 length: 14 amino acids. The CDR3 here is CAIRRGGSGYGYTF.

This chain connects TRBV7-8 to TRBJ2-1; checking the TCRdb D call of TRBD1 is not possible without DNA. The CDR3 spans 13 residues. Germline CDR1 and CDR2: SGHVS and FQNEAQ. The CDR3 reads CASSANQQVSKFF.

The chain joins TRBV20-1 to TRBJ1-2; TCRdb's D call, TRBD1, is unchecked because there is no DNA. Germline lookup yields CDR1 DFQATT and CDR2 SNEGSKA (reference sequence). The CDR3 loop spans 15 amino acids. CDR3 sequence reads: CSARVQGAAYYGYTF.

The CDR3 loop reads CASTQWGVGYNEQFF. V is TRBV28 and J is TRBJ2-1; there is no DNA to check the TCRdb D call of TRBD1. Germline values: CDR1 MDHEN, CDR2 SYDVKM. CDR3 length equals 15 residues.

This rearrangement joins TRBV7-6 to TRBJ2-2; TCRdb outputs TRBD2, but without DNA this stays unchecked. Looked up from germline, CDR1 is SGHVS and CDR2 is FNYEAQ. The CDR3 covers 17 residues. The CDR3 sequence: CASSLEASMVSGGELFF.

V is TRBV5-1 and J is TRBJ2-1; TCRdb selects TRBD1, and the lack of DNA leaves this call unchecked. The CDR3 contains 15 residues. Germline values: CDR1 SGHRS, CDR2 YFSETQ. CDR3 protein: CASSLLSGRYNEQFF.

The chain joins TRBV7-9 to TRBJ2-1; TCRdb names TRBD1, which stays unverified in the absence of DNA. Germline CDR1 is SEHNR and CDR2 is FQNEAQ (reference sequence). This CDR3 region has 13 residues. CDR3: CASIPPNYNEQFF.